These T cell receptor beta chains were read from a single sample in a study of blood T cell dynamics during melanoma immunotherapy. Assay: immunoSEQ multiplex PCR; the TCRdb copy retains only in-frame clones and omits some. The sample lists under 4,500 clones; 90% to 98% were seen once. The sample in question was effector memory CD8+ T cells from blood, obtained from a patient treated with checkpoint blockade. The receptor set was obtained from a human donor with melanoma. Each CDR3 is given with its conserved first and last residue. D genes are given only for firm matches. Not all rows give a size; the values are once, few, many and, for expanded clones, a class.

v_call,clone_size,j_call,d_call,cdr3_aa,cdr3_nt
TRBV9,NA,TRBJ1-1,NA,CASSPAVGFTEAFF,TGTGCCAGCAGCCCAGCCGTGGGATTTACTGAAGCTTTCTTT
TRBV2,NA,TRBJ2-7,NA,CASSEPLDSLETTYEQYF,TGTGCCAGCAGTGAACCCCTGGACTCACTCGAGACAACCTACGAGCAGTACTTC
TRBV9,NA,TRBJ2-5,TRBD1,CASSVGDRGKGETQYF,TGTGCCAGCAGCGTGGGGGACAGGGGTAAGGGAGAGACCCAGTACTTC
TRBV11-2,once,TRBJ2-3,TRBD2,CASTGLGSGNTQYF,TGTGCCAGCACCGGGTTGGGGAGCGGGAATACGCAGTATTTT
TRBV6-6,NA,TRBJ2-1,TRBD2,CASSYDPSGSNEQFF,TGTGCCAGCAGTTACGACCCTAGCGGGAGCAATGAGCAGTTCTTC
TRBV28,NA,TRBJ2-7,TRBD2,CASSLFLAGDEQYF,TGTGCCAGCAGTTTATTCCTAGCGGGAGACGAGCAGTACTTC
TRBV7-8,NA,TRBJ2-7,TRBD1,CASSYGAGGDEQYF,TGTGCCAGCAGCTACGGGGCAGGGGGCGACGAGCAGTACTTC
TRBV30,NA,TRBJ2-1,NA,CAWSPEGPPSNEQFF,TGTGCCTGGAGTCCTGAGGGCCCGCCTAGCAATGAGCAGTTCTTC
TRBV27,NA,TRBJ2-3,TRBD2,CASSLFPTSGSRYTQYF,TGTGCCAGCAGTTTATTCCCGACTAGCGGGAGTAGGTATACGCAGTATTTT
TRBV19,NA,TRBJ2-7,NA,CASSSGRKSTYEQYF,TGTGCCAGTAGTTCAGGGAGGAAGTCGACCTACGAGCAGTACTTC
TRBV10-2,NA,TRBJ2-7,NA,CASSGGVAYEQYF,TGCGCCAGCAGTGGGGGCGTCGCCTACGAGCAGTACTTC
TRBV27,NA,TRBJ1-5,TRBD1,CASSTRTGFNQPQHF,TGTGCCAGCAGTACCCGGACAGGGTTCAATCAGCCCCAGCATTTT
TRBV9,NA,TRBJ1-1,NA,CASGTMGRAFF,TGTGCCAGCGGGACCATGGGTCGGGCTTTCTTT
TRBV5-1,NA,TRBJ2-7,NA,CASSLARFNDEQYF,TGCGCCAGCAGCTTGGCCAGATTTAACGACGAGCAGTACTTC
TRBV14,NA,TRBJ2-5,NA,CASSRPGFQETQYF,TGTGCCAGCAGCCGCCCAGGGTTCCAAGAGACCCAGTACTTC
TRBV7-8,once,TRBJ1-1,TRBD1,CASSSYRGTIEAFF,TGTGCCAGCAGCTCCTACAGGGGTACTATTGAAGCTTTCTTT
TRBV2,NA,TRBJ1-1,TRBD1,CASSEDRGQGEAFF,TGTGCCAGCAGTGAAGACAGGGGGCAGGGTGAAGCTTTCTTT
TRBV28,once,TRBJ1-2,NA,CASSYAVLGGYTF,TGTGCAAGTTCTTATGCTGTGCTAGGTGGCTACACCTTC
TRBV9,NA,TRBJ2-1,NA,CASSVDDYNEQFF,TGTGCCAGCAGCGTGGACGACTACAATGAGCAGTTCTTC
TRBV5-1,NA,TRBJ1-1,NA,CASSLEGSTEAFF,TGCGCCAGCAGCTTGGAAGGGAGCACTGAAGCTTTCTTT
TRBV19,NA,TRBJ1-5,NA,CASSTRLNSNQPQHF,TGTGCCAGTAGTACCCGCCTAAATAGCAATCAGCCCCAGCATTTT
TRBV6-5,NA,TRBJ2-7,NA,CASKPLLGRFMPIHF,TGTGCCAGCAAGCCCCTACTAGGTCGATTTATGCCCATCCACTTC
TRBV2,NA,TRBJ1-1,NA,CASSSLAAGMNTEAFF,TGTGCCAGCAGTTCCTTGGCAGCAGGGATGAACACTGAAGCTTTCTTT
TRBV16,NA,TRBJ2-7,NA,CASSQSKAPSYEQYF,TGTGCCAGCAGCCAATCGAAGGCCCCCTCCTACGAGCAGTACTTC
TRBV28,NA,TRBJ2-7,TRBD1,CASSPTGEGYEQYF,TGTGCCAGCAGTCCCACAGGGGAAGGCTACGAGCAGTACTTC
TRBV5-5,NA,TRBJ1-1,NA,CASSLGSGANTEAFF,TGTGCCAGCAGCTTGGGGTCGGGGGCGAACACTGAAGCTTTCTTT
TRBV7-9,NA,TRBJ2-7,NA,CASSPNPYEQYF,TGTGCCAGCAGCCCCAACCCTTACGAGCAGTACTTC
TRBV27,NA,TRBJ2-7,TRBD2,CASSFTAGGSYEQYF,TGTGCCAGCAGTTTTACAGCGGGGGGCTCCTACGAGCAGTACTTC
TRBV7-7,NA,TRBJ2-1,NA,CASSLDIGVDEQFF,TGTGCCAGCAGCTTAGATATTGGCGTGGATGAGCAGTTCTTC
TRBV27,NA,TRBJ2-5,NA,CASSRGETQYF,TGTGCCAGCAGTAGGGGGGAGACCCAGTACTTC
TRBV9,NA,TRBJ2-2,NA,CASSVVATHRELFF,TGTGCCAGCAGCGTAGTAGCGACCCACCGGGAGCTGTTTTTT